This passage covers 10 T cell receptor beta chains from one sample sequenced in a study of cytomegalovirus exposure and HLA in healthy donors. Vbeta (60) and Jbeta (13) primers were used in the PCR. Libraries were prepared by immunoSEQ multiplex PCR; TCRdb keeps only in-frame clonotypes and omits some of them. Across approximately 100,000 clones, the top ten clones capture 15% to 19% of the sample. Input material: PBMCs. The receptors were sampled from a man aged 50 to 60 in good health and CMV-seropositive.

This chain uses TRBV30 with TRBJ2-2; D gene uncertain. Trimming took 0 bases from V and 7 from J, leaving 12 bases between them. The CDR3 consists of 14 residues. Germline assignment: CDR1 GTSNPN and CDR2 SVGIG (reference sequence). The CDR3 DNA reads TGTGCCTGGAGTGTACGCCTCCCGGGCGGGGAGCTGTTTTTT. It is translated as CAWSVRLPGGELFF.

The chain couples TRBV23-1 to TRBJ1-1; the D is unclear. TRBV23-1 is marked as an open reading frame, function uncertain. V lost 4 bases to trimming and J lost 7 bases, with 13 bases between them. The CDR3 is 13 amino acids. This chain's CDR3 is CASSLRENSEAFF. The CDR3 bases are TGCGCCAGCAGTCTTCGGGAAAATAGTGAAGCTTTCTTT.

The V call is TRBV15, the J call TRBJ2-7, with D uncertain. CDR3 size: 13 residues. Trimming cost V 0 bases and J 3 bases, with 6 bases left between them. The germline CDR1 and CDR2 sequences are LNHNV and YYDKDF (reference sequence). As DNA, the CDR3 is TGTGCCACCAGCAGAGAAAGGGACTACGAGCAGTACGTC. Encoded protein: CATSRERDYEQYV.

V and J are TRBV29-1 and TRBJ1-2; D uncertain. Trimming stripped 6 bases from V and 0 bases from J, with 5 bases between. The germline CDR1 and CDR2 sequences are SQVTM and ANQGSEA. CDR3 length equals 11 residues. The CDR3 nucleotides are TGCAGCGTCGGTTCTAACTATGGCTACACCTTC. This encodes CSVGSNYGYTF.

V is TRBV7-8 and J is TRBJ1-2; TRBD1 agrees at 7 bases. CDR1 and CDR2 from the germline V gene are SGHVS and FQNEAQ. V was clipped by 5 bases and J by 8 bases; unmatched bases: 14. The CDR3 consists of 15 residues. DNA of the CDR3: TGTGCCAGCAGCCCGAGGGGACAGCCGCCCGGCGGCTACACCTTC. The encoded protein is CASSPRGQPPGGYTF.

V is TRBV11-2 and J is TRBJ2-5; 8 nucleotides align to TRBD1. After removal of 6 bases from V and 3 bases from J, the junction contained 0 bases not matched to a gene. The CDR3 covers 12 residues. Germline V lookup: CDR1 SGHAT, CDR2 FQNNGV. The CDR3 loop is CASRDREETQYF. In DNA, the CDR3 is TGTGCCAGCAGGGACAGGGAAGAGACCCAGTACTTC.

The V gene is TRBV7-6, the J gene TRBJ2-1; TRBD1 agrees at 9 bases. After removal of 5 bases from V and 2 bases from J, the junction contained 7 bases not matched to a gene. CDR3 length: 16 amino acids. Germline lookup yields CDR1 SGHVS and CDR2 FNYEAQ. For the CDR3, the DNA is TGTGCCAGCAGCCCCACCGGGACAGGGACCTACAATGAGCAGTTCTTC. It translates to CASSPTGTGTYNEQFF.

The chain combines TRBV7-2 with TRBJ2-1; 9 nucleotides match TRBD1. Germline CDR1 SGHTA, CDR2 FQGNSA. This CDR3 is 12 amino acids long. The V segment lost 10 bases and the J segment 6 bases; nucleotides outside the gene matches: 4. For the CDR3, the DNA is TGTGCCAATGCGGGACAGGGCAATGAGCAGTTCTTC. This sequence encodes CANAGQGNEQFF.

The rearrangement uses TRBV7-2 and TRBJ2-7; D is possibly TRBD2 (5 bases). The CDR3 has 16 amino acids. Trimming cost V 4 bases and J 2 bases, with 18 bases left between them. CDR1 is SGHTA, CDR2 FQGNSA, per germline. The CDR3 spells CASSSGLASLPYEQYF. CDR3 DNA: TGTGCCAGCAGCTCAGGACTCGCTTCTTTACCCTACGAGCAGTACTTC.

The chain links TRBV6-5 to TRBJ2-1; D gene uncertain. The length of the CDR3 is 15 residues. Trimming took off 2 bases at V and 3 bases at J, with 11 bases between the two ends. The V gene's germline CDR1 is MNHEY and CDR2 SVGAGI. The CDR3 reads CASSYRLDYYNEQFF. Written as DNA, the CDR3 is TGTGCCAGCAGTTACAGGCTAGATTACTACAATGAGCAGTTCTTC.